A single sample is the source of the 7 T cell receptor beta chains below, sequenced in a study of blood T cells in healthy people across ages. Primed by a sample-barcoded 5' primer and a J-beta primer mix, a second PCR proceeded for about 6 to 11 cycles. MiXCR was run by TCRdb on the 5' RACE reads, yielding one entry per CDR3 protein. Here the sample spans about 780,000 distinct CDR3 sequences, 46% being singletons. The sequencing sample was made of blood. All receptors come from a man aged 80 or over in good health.

This clonotype was counted a few times. The rearrangement joins TRBV5-1 to TRBJ2-2; 8 bases fit TRBD1. The junction had 2 bases not matched to a gene; V was cut back by 1 base and J by 6 bases. Per the germline V gene, CDR1 is SGHRS and CDR2 is YFSETQ. CDR3 length equals 14 residues. The CDR3 bases are TGCGCCAGCAGCTTGCAGGGGGCGCCCGGGGAGCTGTTTTTT. This sequence encodes CASSLQGAPGELFF.

This CDR3 is CAWMGSALNEKLFF. The CDR3 nucleotides are TGTGCCTGGATGGGAAGCGCGCTTAATGAAAAACTGTTTTTT. This chain connects TRBV30 to TRBJ1-4, with D unresolved. Germline V gene lookup returns CDR1 GTSNPN and CDR2 SVGIG (reference sequence). This CDR3 spans 14 amino acids. V shed 4 bases and J shed 4 bases, with 13 bases lying between them.

This chain connects TRBV20-1 to TRBJ2-5, with D possibly TRBD1 on 5 matching bases. Trimming shortened V by 4 bases and J by 2 bases, and 11 bases separated the two germline ends. CDR3 length equals 13 residues. Germline V gives CDR1 DFQATT, CDR2 SNEGSKA (reference sequence). Written as DNA, the CDR3 is TGCAGTGCTAATTTAGGGGTTCAAGAGACCCAGTACTTC. This sequence encodes CSANLGVQETQYF.

The V call is TRBV20-1, the J call TRBJ2-4; TRBD2 matches 8 bases. The end of the DNA aligns better with TRBJ2-7, so the J call may be wrong. The CDR3 is made up of 14 amino acids. The germline CDR1 and CDR2 sequences are DFQATT and SNEGSKA (reference sequence). Here the CDR3 reads CSARTGLGTDEQYF. The CDR3 DNA sequence: TGCAGTGCGCGCACGGGACTAGGAACGGACGAGCAGTACTTC.

The chain has TRBV6-6 and TRBJ1-2; D is unresolved. Per the germline V gene, CDR1 is MNHNY and CDR2 is SVGAGI (reference sequence). The V gene lost 5 bases and the J gene lost 4 bases, with 8 bases spanning the gap. This CDR3 has 12 amino acids. The DNA of the CDR3 is TGTGCCAGCAGTCCGAACAGCTATGGCTACACCTTC. Translation gives CASSPNSYGYTF.

This clonotype was seen more than once but under ten times. The V call is TRBV28, the J call TRBJ2-6; D is undetermined. Germline loops: CDR1 MDHEN, CDR2 SYDVKM. There are 17 residues in the CDR3. V was shortened by 7 bases and J by 0 bases, with 16 bases between the two germline ends. CDR3 nucleotides: TGTGCCAGCATTGATCAAACCAGAGACTCTGGGGCCAACGTCCTGACTTTC. It codes for CASIDQTRDSGANVLTF. Full variable domain (missing parts from reference TRBV28 and TRBJ2-6): DVKVTQSSRYLVKRTGEKVFLECVQDMDHENMFWYRQDPGLGLRLIYFSYDVKMKEKGDIPEGYSVSREKKERFSLILESASTNQTSMYLCASIDQTRDSGANVLTFGAGSRLTVL.

This chain joins TRBV6-2 or TRBV6-3 and TRBJ2-1, with D perhaps given as TRBD1 or TRBD2 (5 bases each). The V end lost 6 bases, the J end lost 9 bases, and 18 bases lay between the germline ends. The CDR3 is 14 residues long. Germline values: CDR1 MNHEY, CDR2 SVGEGT. The CDR3 nucleotides are TGTGCCAGCAGCGACGAATCACCTGGGGGTGAGCAGTTCTTC. Translated, it gives CASSDESPGGEQFF.